The entry below gives a single T cell receptor beta chain sequence along with its context. This clone was recorded once. Its antigen remains unidentified. No quality values exist for individual bases; no much larger clone is one base distant. This specimen comes from a study of T cell responses to AZD1222 COVID-19 vaccine (dated by TCRdb to the early 2020s). Study-wide context: AZD1222 recipients whose second dose came at about 4 weeks and those whose second dose came at about 12 weeks were combined into one group, since spike-specific TCR depth and breadth did not differ between the two schedules. TCR sequencing covered over 230 trial participants: approximately 200 given two doses of AZD1222 and about 26 given two doses of MenACWY control vaccine. Trial participants were enrolled by age into 18-55, 56-69 and 70-plus year subgroups, with roughly 160, 29 and 62 TCR-sequenced participants respectively.

Findings and caveats that apply to the study as a whole: The 56-69-year group was small, and its depth increase did not reach significance, likely because of low power. Participants were mostly white British, with more females than males. The authors suggested clonal diversity may have been underestimated. Because no samples from the day 14 peak response were available, repertoires could be characterized only after the peak T cell response. Spike-specific TCR breadth and depth rose significantly after two AZD1222 doses compared with day 0 and with MenACWY recipients. Reportedly, close to half of the unique spike-specific TCRs recognized epitopes lying outside the regions that are mutated in the B.1.351 and B.1.1.7 variants. The vaccine-associated CD4 TCRs covered the entire spike protein, and the dominant responses fell in regions 160-218 and 743-854. Conclusions about previously exposed vaccinees are limited because only six or seven AZD1222 recipients were SARS-CoV-2 seropositive at baseline.

The CDR3 regions of human TCRbeta chains were analyzed by immunosequencing. The study's own analysis went as follows. TCRs in the repertoires were matched against a reference library of SARS-CoV-2-specific TCRs that had been generated with the MIRA antigen-specificity platform. Breadth was defined as the fraction of unique TCRs that were SARS-CoV-2-associated. Depth was defined as the fraction of total T cells that were SARS-CoV-2-associated. Using the MIRA data, every spike-specific TCR was mapped to the spike region that the TCR reacted to and assigned to either a CD4 or a CD8 class. Log10-transformed breadth and depth values were compared by one-way ANOVA with Sidak's multiple comparisons tests. TCRdb obtained this table from immuneACCESS and retained in-frame rearrangements with V and J assigned. These tables miss some clones; where compared with another copy, unresolved V genes account for less than half of the shortfall, and the remainder is unexplained. V, J and clone size reflect that table, while D and trimming were determined from the DNA. For this sample there are about 120,000 clones; roughly nine tenths appear just once. The ten largest clones capture just over 7% of the sample.

This specimen's time point label, per the study, means: baseline before first vaccination. The vaccinee samples were drawn from two UK trials, COV001 and COV002, one of which was a single-blind randomized controlled phase 2/3 trial testing AZD1222 (ChAdOx1 nCoV-19) in healthy adults. Trial participant PBMC samples were collected at day 0 and day 28 after the second dose for TCRbeta chain sequencing. Spanning cysteine to phenylalanine, the CDR3 consists of 15 amino acids. Only CDR3 DNA remains: 45 bases, in frame from the first base. The germline V gene (reference sequence) gives CDR1 as SEHNR and CDR2 as FQNEAQ. The germline V and J ends show losses of 1 base and 5 bases respectively, and no gene match explains 6 bases of the junction.

This specimen consisted of peripheral blood, obtained on day 0 of AZD1222 vaccination. Rearrangement joined TRBV7-9 to TRBJ2-7; 9 middle bases align to TRBD2. This TCR came from an adult in good health. CDR3 loop: CASSLVAGGPHEQYF. Here is the DNA: TGTGCCAGCAGCTTAGTGGCGGGAGGGCCCCACGAGCAGTACTTC.